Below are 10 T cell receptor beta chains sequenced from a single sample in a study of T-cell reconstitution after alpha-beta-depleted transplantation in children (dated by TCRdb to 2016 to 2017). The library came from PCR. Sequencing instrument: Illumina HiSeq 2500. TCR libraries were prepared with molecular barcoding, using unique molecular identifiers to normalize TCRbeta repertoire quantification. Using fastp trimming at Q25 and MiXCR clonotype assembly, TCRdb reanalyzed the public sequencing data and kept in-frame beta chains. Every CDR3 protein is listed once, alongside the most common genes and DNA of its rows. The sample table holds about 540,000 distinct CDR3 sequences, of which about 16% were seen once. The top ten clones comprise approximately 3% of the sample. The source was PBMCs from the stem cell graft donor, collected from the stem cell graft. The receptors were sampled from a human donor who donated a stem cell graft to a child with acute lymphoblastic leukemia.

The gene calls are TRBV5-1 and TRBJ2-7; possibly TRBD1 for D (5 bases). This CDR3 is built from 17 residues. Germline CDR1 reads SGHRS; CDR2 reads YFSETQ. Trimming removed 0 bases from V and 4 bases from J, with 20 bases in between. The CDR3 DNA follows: TGCGCCAGCAGCTTGGGCCAGGGCGCTCCAATGGCTTACGAGCAGTACTTC. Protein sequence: CASSLGQGAPMAYEQYF.

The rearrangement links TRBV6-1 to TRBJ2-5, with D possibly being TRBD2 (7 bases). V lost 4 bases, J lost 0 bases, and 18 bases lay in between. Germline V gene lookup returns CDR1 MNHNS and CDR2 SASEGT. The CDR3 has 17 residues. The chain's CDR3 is CASSGGGEGGYQETQYF. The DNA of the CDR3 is TGTGCCAGCAGTGGAGGGGGGGAAGGGGGGTACCAAGAGACCCAGTACTTC.

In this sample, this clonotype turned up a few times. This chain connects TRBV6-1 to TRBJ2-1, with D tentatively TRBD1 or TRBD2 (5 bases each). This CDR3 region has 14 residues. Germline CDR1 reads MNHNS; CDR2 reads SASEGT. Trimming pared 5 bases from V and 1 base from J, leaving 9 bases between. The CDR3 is CASSRDGSYNEQFF. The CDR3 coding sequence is TGTGCCAGCAGTCGGGACGGTTCCTACAATGAGCAGTTCTTC.

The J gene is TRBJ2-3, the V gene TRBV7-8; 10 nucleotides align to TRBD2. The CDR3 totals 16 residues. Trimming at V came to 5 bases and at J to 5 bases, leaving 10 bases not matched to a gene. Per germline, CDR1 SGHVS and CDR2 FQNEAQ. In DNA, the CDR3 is TGTGCCAGCAGCGCCGTTCTAGCGGGAGCCGAAGATACGCAGTATTTT. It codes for CASSAVLAGAEDTQYF. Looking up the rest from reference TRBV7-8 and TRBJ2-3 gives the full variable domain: GAGVSQSPRYKVAKRGQDVALRCDPISGHVSLFWYQQALGQGPEFLTYFQNEAQLDKSGLPSDRFFAERPEGSVSTLKIQRTQQEDSAVYLCASSAVLAGAEDTQYFGPGTRLTVL.

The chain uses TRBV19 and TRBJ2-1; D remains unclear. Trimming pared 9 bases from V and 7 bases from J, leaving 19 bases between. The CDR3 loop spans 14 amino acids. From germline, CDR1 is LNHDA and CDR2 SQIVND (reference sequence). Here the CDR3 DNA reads TGTGCCAGCGCTCGAAGTCGGCAAGGGAATGAGCAGTTCTTC. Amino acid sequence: CASARSRQGNEQFF.

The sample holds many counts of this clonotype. The CDR3 DNA follows: TGTGCCAGCAGCCTGGGACGGGGCTACGAGCAGTACTTC. Translating gives CASSLGRGYEQYF. The V call is TRBV27, the J call TRBJ2-7, with D perhaps being TRBD1 or TRBD2 (5 bases each). Per germline, CDR1 MNHEY and CDR2 SMNVEV (reference sequence). This CDR3 has 13 residues. V was clipped by 6 bases and J by 3 bases, with 12 bases between them.

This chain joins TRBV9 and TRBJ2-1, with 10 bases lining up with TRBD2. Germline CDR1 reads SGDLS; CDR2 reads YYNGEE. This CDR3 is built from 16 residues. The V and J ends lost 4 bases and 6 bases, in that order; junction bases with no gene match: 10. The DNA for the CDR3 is TGTGCCAGCAGCCACCGCGCTAGCGGGAGAGTCAATGAGCAGTTCTTC. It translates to CASSHRASGRVNEQFF. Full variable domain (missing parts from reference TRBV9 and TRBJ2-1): DSGVTQTPKHLITATGQRVTLRCSPRSGDLSVYWYQQSLDQGLQFLIQYYNGEERAKGNILERFSAQQFPDLHSELNLSSLELGDSALYFCASSHRASGRVNEQFFGPGTRLTVL.

The CDR3 protein is CASSQEWEYNSPLHF. The CDR3 DNA is TGTGCCAGCAGCCAAGAATGGGAGTACAATTCACCCCTCCACTTT. V gene TRBV14 combines with J gene TRBJ1-6; the D is unclear. There are 15 residues in the CDR3. Trimming took 0 bases from V and 7 from J, leaving 10 bases between them. Looked up from germline, CDR1 is SGHDN and CDR2 is FVKESK.

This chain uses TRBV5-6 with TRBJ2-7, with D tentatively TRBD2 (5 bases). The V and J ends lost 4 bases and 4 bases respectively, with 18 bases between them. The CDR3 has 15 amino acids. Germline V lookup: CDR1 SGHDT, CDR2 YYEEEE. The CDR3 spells CASSATGSELYEQYF. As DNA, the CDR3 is TGTGCCAGCAGCGCGACGGGGTCTGAATTATACGAGCAGTACTTC.

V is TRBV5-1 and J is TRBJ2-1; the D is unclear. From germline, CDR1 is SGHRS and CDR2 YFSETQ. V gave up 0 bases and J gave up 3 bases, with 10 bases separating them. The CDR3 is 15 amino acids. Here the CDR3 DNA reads TGCGCCAGCAGCTTGGTAGTCACCAGCTACAATGAGCAGTTCTTC. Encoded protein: CASSLVVTSYNEQFF.